The text below deals with one TCR beta chain. This clone was counted a few times. The clone's antigen remains unknown. No clone much larger than this one lies a single base away; base qualities are absent. TCRbeta CDR3 regions were amplified from genomic DNA by means of the immunoSEQ Assay, a bias-controlled multiplex PCR. On the study's bioinformatics: Within the assay, amplification of reference gene primers was used to estimate how many nucleated cells each sample contained. To quantify the absolute abundance of each unique TCRbeta CDR3 rearrangement, sequence reads were collapsed and filtered. For each sample, productive Simpson clonality was calculated as the square root of Simpson's diversity index across productive rearrangements. The clones in this table, taken by TCRdb from immuneACCESS, are in-frame only. Not every clone is retained; where verified, under half of the shortfall comes from an unresolved V gene, and the cause of the rest is unknown. D and trimming come from the DNA, and the V and J calls and clone size come from that table. The sample table records about 110,000 clones; about 80% of these occur just once. About 7.3% of the sample goes to the ten largest clones.

The data stem from a study of blood T cell repertoires in COVID-19 (dated by TCRdb to 2019 to 2021). Background for the entire study: The collaborator samples originated in the United States, Italy and Spain and spanned the acute and convalescent phases of COVID-19. The prospective study material was composed of cDNA or gDNA derived from T cells, B-cell-depleted T cells, or PBMCs. Subjects who had been exposed to COVID-19, were actively infected with it, or had recovered from it provided the deeply sampled blood TCRbeta repertoires that made up the dataset. The repertoires were made available in a free public database intended to serve as a resource for research on the immune response to SARS-CoV-2. Samples were obtained from the ongoing ImmuneRACE study (first 160 participants) and from over 1,000 subjects provided by 6 global collaborators. Nearly every sample came with metadata listing a de-identified subject ID, COVID-19 status, age in years and sex. HLA class I and class II types, where available, came from metadata supplied by the sample provider rather than from assay-based typing. General conclusions and limits of the study: The quantity of clinical and demographic metadata differed by source and by participant and was supplied without curation.

Collaborating institutions collected whole blood in K2EDTA tubes following their own protocols. For TCRbeta analysis, collaborator samples were shipped as frozen whole blood, as isolated PBMCs, or as DNA extracted from either sample type. The trim is 0 bases for V and 4 bases for J, with a gap of 7 bases between the germline ends. From the cysteine up to the phenylalanine, the CDR3 has a length of 14 residues. Left in the record is the CDR3 DNA by itself, 42 bases read in frame from the first base. CDR1 and CDR2, looked up from the germline V gene (reference sequence), are SGHKS and YYEKEE. The source material was peripheral blood. The sequence derives from a woman aged 40 to 50 with acute or convalescent COVID-19. This chain is built from TRBV5-5 and TRBJ1-4; the D gene is not confidently resolved. For the CDR3, the sequence is CASSLGNYNEKLFF. At the DNA level, the sequence is TGTGCCAGCAGCTTGGGAAACTATAATGAAAAACTGTTTTTT.